One sample yielded the 31 T cell receptor beta chains listed below, sequenced in a study of blood T cells in healthy people across ages. PCR was performed a second time for roughly 7 to 12 cycles using a sample-barcoded 5' primer and a J-beta primer mix. TCRdb itself ran the 5' RACE reads through MiXCR, one entry per CDR3 protein. The sample yields 590,000 or so distinct CDR3 sequences, approximately 30% seen once. Sequenced: blood. These receptors were collected from a woman of 80 years or more in good health.

Of note for this clonotype: A much larger clone differs from this one at a single base, so this may be a read error. The chain links TRBV7-2 to TRBJ2-7, with 10 bases identical to TRBD1. V dropped 3 bases and J dropped 2; count of bases not matched to a gene: 4. Germline CDR1 and CDR2: SGHTA and FQGNSA. The CDR3 runs 15 residues. Written as DNA, the CDR3 is TGTGCCAGCAGCTTTCCCGGGACAGGGGCCTACGAGCAGTACTTC. Translation: CASSFPGTGAYEQYF.

V usage is TRBV7-2 and J usage is TRBJ2-7; TRBD2 aligns across 7 bases. This CDR3 spans 14 amino acids. The V and J ends lost 8 bases and 0 bases, in that order; junction bases with no gene match: 7. Germline V gene sequence: CDR1 SGHTA, CDR2 FQGNSA. CDR3 nucleotide sequence: TGTGCCAGCCGCCCCGGGACTACCTCCTACGAGCAGTACTTC. Its protein is CASRPGTTSYEQYF.

Ten or more counts support this clonotype. The J gene is TRBJ1-1, the V gene TRBV6-5, with TRBD1 matching 10 bases. The ends lost 6 bases at V and 6 bases at J; junction bases unmatched: 10. Per the germline V gene, CDR1 is MNHEY and CDR2 is SVGAGI. The CDR3 extends over 15 amino acids. The CDR3 is CASRYRGTGVSEAFF. The DNA of the CDR3 is TGTGCCAGCAGATATCGTGGGACAGGGGTCTCTGAAGCTTTCTTT.

A remark on this clonotype: A clone one base away is much larger, so this may be a read error. The V gene is TRBV3-1, the J gene TRBJ2-1; a weak D match, TRBD2 (6 bases). Looked up from germline, CDR1 is LGHDT and CDR2 is YNNKEL (reference sequence). Trimming took 6 bases from V and 12 from J, leaving 15 bases between them. The CDR3 runs to 12 residues. The CDR3 DNA reads TGTGCCAGCAGACGGGGGACGGATGTGCAGTTCTTC. Encoded protein: CASRRGTDVQFF.

The genes are TRBV20-1 and TRBJ2-3; 8 nucleotides agree with TRBD1. V trimming: 4 bases; J trimming: 3 bases; junction bases outside the gene matches: 6. The germline V gene encodes CDR1 DFQATT and CDR2 SNEGSKA (reference sequence). The CDR3 contains 14 residues. The CDR3 loop reads CSAIATGATDTQYF. For the CDR3, the DNA is TGCAGTGCTATCGCGACAGGGGCGACAGATACGCAGTATTTT.

This chain links TRBV15 with TRBJ1-1; weak D call: TRBD1 (6 bases). The germline V gene encodes CDR1 LNHNV and CDR2 YYDKDF (reference sequence). This CDR3 region has 13 residues. V was cut by 5 bases and J by 5 bases, with 12 bases left in between. The CDR3 nucleotides read TGTGCCACCAGCCTCAGGAGGGGGACTGAAGCTTTCTTT. Protein product: CATSLRRGTEAFF.

This clonotype was detected ten times or more. The genes are TRBV20-1 and TRBJ2-7; D assignment may be TRBD1 or TRBD2 (6 bases each). This CDR3 contains 12 residues. CDR1 is DFQATT, CDR2 SNEGSKA, per germline (reference sequence). V lost 4 bases and J 2 bases, leaving 9 bases between the germline ends. CDR3 residues: CSANRGAYEQYF. DNA for the CDR3: TGCAGTGCTAATAGGGGGGCCTACGAGCAGTACTTC.

The genes are TRBV20-1 and TRBJ2-1; D may be TRBD1 (5 bases). Near its end, the DNA agrees better with TRBJ2-7, so the J call may be wrong. The germline CDR1 and CDR2 sequences are DFQATT and SNEGSKA (reference sequence). The CDR3 sequence is 9 residues long. CDR3 coding DNA: TGCAGTGAAGGGGACGAGCAGTACTTC. Amino acids: CSEGDEQYF.

On this clonotype: A much bigger clone sits one base away, suggesting this may be a read error. This chain links TRBV12-3 or TRBV12-4 with TRBJ2-3; D is perhaps TRBD2 (6 bases). The CDR3 contains 17 residues. The CDR3 DNA is TGTGCCAGCACTTTGACTAGAAAGAGTACTAGCACAGATGCGCAGTATTTT. Protein: CASTLTRKSTSTDAQYF.

The chain is built from TRBV7-9 and TRBJ2-7, with a possible D match to TRBD2 (6 bases). Per germline, CDR1 SEHNR and CDR2 FQNEAQ (reference sequence). V was pared by 4 bases and J by 2 bases, with 15 bases between. The length of the CDR3 is 15 residues. CDR3 amino acids: CASSSPRRGTYEQYF. As DNA, the CDR3 is TGTGCCAGCAGCTCCCCCCGGCGGGGCACCTACGAGCAGTACTTC. The whole variable domain, filled in from reference TRBV7-9 and TRBJ2-7, reads DTGVSQNPRHKITKRGQNVTFRCDPISEHNRLYWYRQTLGQGPEFLTYFQNEAQLEKSRLLSDRFSAERPKGSFSTLEIQRTEQGDSAMYLCASSSPRRGTYEQYFGPGTRLTVT.

This clonotype occurred many times. One junction end disagrees with the germline gene, perhaps due to a read error. The chain joins TRBV5-1 to TRBJ2-7, with 7 bases aligning to TRBD2. This CDR3 has 12 amino acids. Germline V gene sequence: CDR1 SGHRS, CDR2 YFSETQ. The CDR3 is CASSLSGGEQYF. CDR3 DNA sequence: TGTGCCAGCAGTTTGTCGGGGGGCGAGCAGTACTTC.

This clonotype appeared many times. The chain joins TRBV5-1 to TRBJ1-2; perhaps TRBD1 as D (6 bases). The germline V gene encodes CDR1 SGHRS and CDR2 YFSETQ. Trimming took 4 bases from V and 3 from J, leaving 13 bases between them. CDR3 length: 14 residues. Here the CDR3 reads CASSTAPGDYGYTF. CDR3 sequence (DNA): TGCGCCAGCAGCACTGCACCAGGGGACTATGGCTACACCTTC.

This clonotype was recorded many times. A much larger clonotype is one base distant, so this may be a read error. The chain is built from TRBV7-2 and TRBJ2-5; D may be TRBD1 or TRBD2 (5 bases each). Looked up from germline, CDR1 is SGHTA and CDR2 is FQGNSA. This CDR3 is built from 19 residues. CDR3 coding DNA: TGTGCCAGCAGCTTAGTTCCGATGCGTAGGGGATGGGACCAAGGGACCCAGTACTTC. The encoded protein is CASSLVPMRRGWDQGTQYF.

This clonotype has ten or more counts. The chain carries TRBV5-1 and TRBJ2-5, with 8 bases lining up with TRBD1. This CDR3 is 12 amino acids long. With V trimmed by 5 bases and J by 4 bases, 1 base remained unmatched. Per germline, CDR1 SGHRS and CDR2 YFSETQ. DNA of the CDR3: TGCGCCAGCAGTACAGGGGGAGAGACCCAGTACTTC. This sequence encodes CASSTGGETQYF.

There are many counts of this clonotype. This rearrangement joins TRBV12-3 or TRBV12-4 to TRBJ2-1; tentatively, D is TRBD1 (7 bases). Between the trimmed V and J ends, which lost 7 bases and 1 base, there was a span of 14 bases. The CDR3 is 15 amino acids. CDR3: CASTSSGGSYNEQFF. CDR3 DNA: TGTGCCAGCACCTCGTCAGGGGGGTCCTACAATGAGCAGTTCTTC.

The rearrangement joins TRBV18 to TRBJ2-1; D perhaps matches TRBD1 (6 bases). The CDR3 contains 14 residues. Trimming removed 3 bases from V and 6 bases from J, with 12 bases in between. Germline V lookup: CDR1 KGHSH, CDR2 LQKENI. The CDR3 sequence is CASSPTRGGNEQFF. The CDR3 DNA sequence: TGTGCCAGCTCACCTACCAGGGGCGGCAATGAGCAGTTCTTC. Complete variable domain (other parts from reference TRBV18 and TRBJ2-1): NAGVMQNPRHLVRRRGQEARLRCSPMKGHSHVYWYRQLPEEGLKFMVYLQKENIIDESGMPKERFSAEFPKEGPSILRIQQVVRGDSAAYFCASSPTRGGNEQFFGPGTRLTVL.

Of note for this clonotype: This may arise from a read error, as a much more abundant clone is one base away. The chain employs TRBV12-3 or TRBV12-4 and TRBJ2-3, with 7 nucleotides matching TRBD1. The ends lost 6 bases at V and 4 bases at J; junction bases unmatched: 13. The CDR3 spans 16 residues. The CDR3 DNA reads TGTGCCAGCAGCGAACCCAGGGGGTTCAAGGCAGATACGCAGTATTTT. Residues: CASSEPRGFKADTQYF.

This clonotype was seen more than once but under ten times. This sequence joins TRBV6-5 and TRBJ1-1; D not resolved. The CDR3 spans 13 residues. Deletions cut 4 bases from V and 10 bases from J, with 16 bases between. Germline values: CDR1 MNHEY, CDR2 SVGAGI. The CDR3 is CASSFDTKGRAFF. CDR3 nucleotides: TGTGCCAGCAGTTTTGACACCAAAGGTCGAGCTTTCTTT.

This clonotype was detected ten times or more. The V and J genes are TRBV5-1 and TRBJ2-1, with TRBD2 identical over 8 bases. The CDR3 contains 16 residues. V lost 4 bases, J lost 4 bases, and 10 bases stayed unmatched. In germline, CDR1 is SGHRS, CDR2 YFSETQ. DNA for the CDR3: TGCGCCAGCAGCCCCGGAGCGGGAGAAACTTACAATGAGCAGTTCTTC. The encoded protein is CASSPGAGETYNEQFF. The full variable domain, completed using reference TRBV5-1 and TRBJ2-1, is KAGVTQTPRYLIKTRGQQVTLSCSPISGHRSVSWYQQTPGQGLQFLFEYFSETQRNKGNFPGRFSGRQFSNSRSEMNVSTLELGDSALYLCASSPGAGETYNEQFFGPGTRLTVL.

This clonotype was seen at least ten times. V is TRBV11-2 and J is TRBJ2-4, with D perhaps TRBD2 (5 bases). In germline, CDR1 is SGHAT, CDR2 FQNNGV. Trimming shortened V by 7 bases and J by 3 bases, and 16 bases separated the two germline ends. CDR3 size: 15 residues. CDR3 residues: CASTFRPGNKNIQYF. CDR3 in DNA: TGTGCCAGCACATTTCGCCCGGGAAACAAAAACATTCAGTACTTC.

The table lists this clonotype with many counts. V and J are TRBV6-1 and TRBJ1-2; D might be TRBD1 (6 bases). In germline, CDR1 is MNHNS, CDR2 SASEGT. CDR3 length equals 14 residues. Trimming shortened V by 2 bases and J by 5 bases, and 12 bases separated the two germline ends. In DNA, the CDR3 is TGTGCCAGCAGTGAAAGGGGGGGGCGATATGGCTACACCTTC. It translates to CASSERGGRYGYTF.

As for this clonotype: A read error may be the cause here, since a much bigger clone is one base away. This sequence joins TRBV5-4 and TRBJ2-1, with a tentative D call TRBD1 (5 bases). Germline values: CDR1 SGHNT, CDR2 YYREEE (reference sequence). CDR3 length: 12 amino acids. Trimming shortened V by 2 bases and J by 12 bases, and 12 bases separated the two germline ends. CDR3 sequence (DNA): TGTGCCAGCAGCTTCTCAGGGTATGTGCAGTTCTTC. Protein: CASSFSGYVQFF.

This clonotype was recorded many times. The chain recombines TRBV6-6 with TRBJ1-5; 10 nucleotides line up with TRBD1. The length of the CDR3 is 16 residues. Germline CDR1 and CDR2: MNHNY and SVGAGI (reference sequence). V gave up 4 bases and J gave up 4 bases; unmatched junction bases: 7. This chain's CDR3 is CASSFGGQGVNQPQHF. The CDR3 DNA follows: TGTGCCAGCAGTTTCGGAGGACAGGGGGTTAATCAGCCCCAGCATTTT.

The chain joins TRBV7-6 to TRBJ2-7; 9 positions match TRBD1. The CDR3 spans 17 residues. With 0 bases clipped from V and 5 bases from J, the junction kept 11 bases outside the gene matches. CDR1 SGHVS and CDR2 FNYEAQ come from the germline V gene. CDR3 loop: CASSLAGSRTGANEQYF. DNA of the CDR3: TGTGCCAGCAGCTTAGCAGGGTCAAGGACAGGGGCAAACGAGCAGTACTTC.

This sequence joins TRBV20-1 and TRBJ2-5; D is unclear. Germline V gene lookup returns CDR1 DFQATT and CDR2 SNEGSKA (reference sequence). The CDR3 extends over 14 amino acids. Trimming took off 5 bases at V and 1 base at J, with 14 bases between the two ends. In nucleotides, the CDR3 is TGCAGTGCTCTCCCCTCGGGTCGCCAAGAGACCCAGTACTTC. It specifies CSALPSGRQETQYF.

This clonotype was seen once. A read error is likely, as this CDR3 ends without the conserved phenylalanine or tryptophan. CDR3 residues: CASSSTGYEQFT. CDR3 nucleotides: TGTGCCAGCAGCTCTACAGGGTATGAGCAGTTCACC. The chain is built from TRBV7-3 and TRBJ2-1; possibly TRBD1 for D (6 bases). V lost 4 bases and J lost 8, with 9 bases in between. The CDR3 has 12 residues. The germline gives CDR1 SGHTA, CDR2 FQGTGA.

V is TRBV30 and J is TRBJ1-5; the match to TRBD1 covers 8 bases. The CDR3 totals 16 residues. Trimming cost V 0 bases and J 2 bases; bases outside gene matches: 6. CDR1 is GTSNPN and CDR2 is SVGIG in the germline V gene (reference sequence). The CDR3 spells CAWSVPRGLGNQPQHF. CDR3 in DNA: TGTGCCTGGAGTGTACCCAGGGGGCTTGGCAATCAGCCCCAGCATTTT.

This clonotype has at least ten counts. This chain links TRBV7-2 with TRBJ1-4, with a tentative D call TRBD1 (6 bases). V lost 5 bases and J 7 bases, leaving 20 bases between the germline ends. The CDR3 contains 16 residues. The germline V gene encodes CDR1 SGHTA and CDR2 FQGNSA. The CDR3 DNA sequence: TGTGCCAGCAGCCCACGGAGGGGGGGCGGTCGTGAAAAACTGTTTTTT. Amino acid sequence: CASSPRRGGGREKLFF.

In its sample, this clonotype was seen many times. This chain joins TRBV7-2 and TRBJ2-7; unclear D gene. The CDR3 is 14 residues long. Germline-derived CDR1 and CDR2 are SGHTA and FQGNSA. V dropped 1 base and J dropped 3 bases, with 10 bases sitting between them. This CDR3 is CASSLGPANYEQYF. The DNA of the CDR3 is TGTGCCAGCAGCTTAGGACCAGCGAACTACGAGCAGTACTTC.

Points on this clonotype: A read error may explain this, as a much larger clone is one base away. The chain links TRBV9 to TRBJ2-4, with a possible D match to TRBD1 (6 bases). The closer fit of TRBJ2-5 to the DNA end suggests the J call may be wrong. Germline V gene sequence: CDR1 SGDLS, CDR2 YYNGEE. The CDR3 is 15 residues long. For the CDR3, the DNA is TGTGCCAGCGGCGTAGAGTGGGGGCCTAAAGAGACCCAGTACTTC. This translates into CASGVEWGPKETQYF.

Concerning this clonotype itself: Given a much more abundant clone one base away, this may be a read error. The rearrangement uses TRBV28 and TRBJ2-1; 8 positions agree with TRBD2. The end of the DNA is better explained by TRBJ2-7, so the J call may be wrong. The CDR3 contains 13 residues. Looked up from germline, CDR1 is MDHEN and CDR2 is SYDVKM. CDR3 in amino acids: CASAGGTYNEQYF. The CDR3 DNA reads as TGTGCCAGCGCGGGGGGAACCTACAATGAGCAGTACTTC.